Reported below is one TCR beta chain. This specimen comes from a study of blood T cell repertoires in COVID-19. Turning to the study itself: The United States, Italy and Spain were the sources of the acute and convalescent COVID-19 samples.

Repertoires were generated with immunoSEQ multiplex PCR, while TCRdb's copy carries only in-frame clones and drops some. The sample lists some 330,000 clones, approximately 87% occurring once. The CDR3 consists of 15 residues. V lost 0 bases to trimming and J lost 4 bases, with 13 bases between them. Germline assignment: CDR1 MGHRA and CDR2 YSYEKL. Those who participated ranged in age from about 18 to 89 years and resided in around 22 US areas. Participant reports of clinical history set cohort assignment. J is TRBJ2-7 and V is TRBV4-1; perhaps TRBD2 as D (5 bases). This clonotype was sampled from a man aged 40-49 years in a cohort exposed to, infected with or recovered from COVID-19 (not recorded which). Sequenced sample: PBMCs or T cells enriched from blood (not recorded which). The CDR3 DNA is TGCGCCAGCAGCCAAGACCGTAGCGCAACTTACGAGCAGTACTTC. This encodes CASSQDRSATYEQYF.